The present entry profiles one TCR delta chain with its context. A single base is all that separates this from a far larger clone, so a read error is likely. The sample holds other DNA sequences that translate to the same CDR3. These data come from a study of gamma-delta T cells after stem cell transplantation. The CDR3 is made up of 21 amino acids. The J segment lost 4 bases and the V segment lost 0 bases, leaving 25 bases of the junction unmatched. Germline V CDR1 and CDR2: GEAIGNYY, EKD. TCRdb re-identified clones in the RT-PCR reads via CATT. The sample has over a thousand delta-chain clones, more than 3% seen once.

Sequenced: gamma-delta T cells. This clonotype originated in a human donor. It is not recorded whose cells these are; they may come from a transplant donor. The rearrangement uses TRDV2 and TRDJ1; 7 bases agree with TRDD3. DNA for the CDR3: TGTGCCTGTGACACCGTTGGGGGAGGCTGGGGTATACGGTCGGAGAACGATAAACTCATCTTT. Protein product: CACDTVGGGWGIRSENDKLIF.